This T cell receptor (beta chain) comes out of a study of T cells after yellow fever vaccination. In this sample, this clonotype turned up many times. Its antigen is undetermined. A 5'RACE template-switching step, the method used to make TCR cDNA, added a universal primer site and UMIs. MiXCR, applied by TCRdb to the 5' RACE reads, yields one record per CDR3 protein. The data hold roughly 65,000 distinct CDR3 sequences, with 5.9% observed a single time. Broader study findings: Most clones from primary vaccination resurfaced after the booster (about 96% CD4, approximately 87% CD8). A small share of clonotypes appeared in both CD4 and CD8 compartments.

The CDR3 has 15 amino acids. Germline CDR1 SQVTM, CDR2 ANQGSEA. Trimming removed 8 bases from V and 5 bases from J, with 24 bases in between. This sequence joins TRBV29-1 and TRBJ2-5; TRBD2 is a possible D gene (5 bases). The specimen comprised CD4+ T cells sorted from PBMCs, sampled approximately 15 days after the first yellow fever vaccination. The TCR was taken from a man aged 18 to 30 who received the YFV17D yellow fever vaccine. The CDR3 bases are TGCAGCCCCGGGGTCGAAGGTCTTTGGCGGGAGACCCAGTACTTC. Encoded protein: CSPGVEGLWRETQYF.